Below are 5 T cell receptor beta chains sequenced from a single sample in a study of tumor-infiltrating lymphocytes in primary liver carcinoma. Germline DNA was also extracted, while the blood RNA originated from unsorted whole blood. Production of TCR beta cDNA used approximately 480 ng total RNA together with a constant-region primer. Construction of TCR beta libraries relied on three successive nested multiplex PCR rounds employing slightly modified ARM-PCR. The first two PCR rounds, nine to ten cycles each, used TRBV1-TRBV30 forward primers and a C-beta reverse primer. One entry per CDR3 protein, called by TCRdb with MiXCR from the multiplex PCR reads. The sample contains about 320,000 distinct CDR3 sequences, roughly 60% of which appear only once. The sequenced material came from peripheral blood. All receptors come from a young woman with primary liver carcinoma and hepatitis B virus infection.

The chain's CDR3 is CASGSIYEQYF. The CDR3 DNA reads TGTGCTAGTGGTTCTATCTACGAGCAGTACTTC. The chain is built from TRBV12-5 and TRBJ2-7, with D unresolved. Between the trimmed V and J ends, which lost 4 bases and 3 bases, there was a span of 4 bases. This CDR3 comprises 11 residues. The germline gives CDR1 LGHNT, CDR2 FRNRAP.

This chain connects TRBV10-2 to TRBJ1-5; 7 positions agree with TRBD1. The CDR3 loop spans 14 amino acids. With 4 bases clipped from V and 6 bases from J, the junction kept 6 bases outside the gene matches. Germline CDR1 is WSHSY and CDR2 is SAAADI. This CDR3 reads CASSGATGAQPQHF. The CDR3 DNA follows: TGCGCCAGCAGTGGGGCCACAGGGGCTCAGCCCCAGCATTTT.

The table lists this clonotype with a few counts. The chain employs TRBV12-3 or TRBV12-4 and TRBJ2-1; D is perhaps TRBD1 (5 bases). V was trimmed by 7 bases and J by 0 bases, leaving 13 bases between them. This CDR3 is 15 amino acids long. CDR3 DNA sequence: TGTGCCAGCACCTCAGGGATAAGCTCCTACAATGAGCAGTTCTTC. Protein: CASTSGISSYNEQFF.

The chain has TRBV6-5 and TRBJ2-1; 10 nucleotides agree with TRBD2. Germline V gene lookup returns CDR1 MNHEY and CDR2 SVGAGI. The CDR3 is 17 residues long. Trimming took 0 bases from V and 9 from J; bases not matched to a gene: 11. The CDR3 here is CASSYSASGGLHCEQFF. CDR3 nucleotide sequence: TGTGCCAGCAGTTACTCGGCTAGCGGGGGCTTACATTGTGAGCAGTTCTTC.

Concerning this clonotype: A much larger clone is a single base away; this may be a read error. J is TRBJ1-1 and V is TRBV12-3 or TRBV12-4; D ambiguous. V was cut by 4 bases and J by 1 base, with 7 bases left in between. The CDR3 length is 13 residues. The CDR3 sequence is CASSSLQNTEAFF. CDR3 in DNA: TGTGCCAGCAGTTCTCTGCAGAACACTGAAGCTTTCTTT.